This TCR beta chain came from a study of early T cells in non-severe SARS-CoV-2 infection. Turning to the study itself: Bulk RNA from unsorted whole blood was sequenced; chains were unpaired. Study-wide findings and caveats: The matching step, a VDJdb search, favored anti-spike CD8 responses and missed private and CD4 specificities.

This clonotype was picked up a small number of times. Its antigen remains unknown. Unique molecular identifiers were attached to individual cDNA molecules. TCRdb fed the 5' RACE reads into MiXCR, producing one record per CDR3 protein. The data hold approximately 77,000 distinct CDR3 sequences, with 9.5% to 15% observed a single time. The germline V gene has CDR1 MDHEN and CDR2 SYDVKM. This CDR3 has 15 residues. Trimming stripped 3 bases from V and 6 bases from J, with 17 bases between. The specimen was whole blood. This receptor was obtained from an adult who was a healthcare worker with PCR-confirmed SARS-CoV-2 infection or an uninfected control (not recorded which). J is TRBJ1-2 and V is TRBV28, with a possible D match to TRBD1 (6 bases). The CDR3 DNA is TGTGCCAGCAGTTTCAGGGGTCATGTAATGGATGGCTACACCTTC. Its translation: CASSFRGHVMDGYTF.